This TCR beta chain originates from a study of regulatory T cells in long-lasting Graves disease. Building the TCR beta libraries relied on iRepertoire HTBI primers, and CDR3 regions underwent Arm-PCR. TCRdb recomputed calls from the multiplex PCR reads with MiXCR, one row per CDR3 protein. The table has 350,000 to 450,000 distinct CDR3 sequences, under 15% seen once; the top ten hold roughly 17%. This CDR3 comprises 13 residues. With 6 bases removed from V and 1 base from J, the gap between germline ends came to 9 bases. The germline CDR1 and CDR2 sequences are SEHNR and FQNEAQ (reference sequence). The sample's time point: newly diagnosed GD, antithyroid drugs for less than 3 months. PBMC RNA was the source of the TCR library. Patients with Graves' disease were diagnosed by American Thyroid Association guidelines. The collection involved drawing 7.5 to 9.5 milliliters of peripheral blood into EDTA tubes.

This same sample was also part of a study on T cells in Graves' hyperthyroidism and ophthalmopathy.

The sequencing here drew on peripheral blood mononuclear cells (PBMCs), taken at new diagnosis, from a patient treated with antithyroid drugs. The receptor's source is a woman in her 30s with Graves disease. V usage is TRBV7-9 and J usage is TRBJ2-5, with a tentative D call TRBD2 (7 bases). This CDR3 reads CASRGGGQETQYF. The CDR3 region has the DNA TGTGCCAGCAGGGGAGGGGGCCAAGAGACCCAGTACTTC.